This T cell receptor beta chain was found in a study of blood T cells in healthy people across ages. Study-wide background: Per every two T cells, about one barcoded beta molecule was captured by template switching.

Together with a sample-barcoded 5' primer, a J-beta primer mix was included in a second PCR lasting roughly 6 to 12 cycles. TCRdb independently ran MiXCR on the 5' RACE reads; one entry per CDR3 protein. The repertoire holds approximately 1.5 million distinct CDR3 sequences, about 31% seen once, with approximately 10% in the top ten. From germline, CDR1 is DFQATT and CDR2 SNEGSKA (reference sequence). V gave up 5 bases and J gave up 4 bases; unmatched junction bases: 12. The CDR3 loop spans 17 amino acids. This clonotype was picked up a small number of times. Staff drew around 10 milliliters of peripheral blood from each donor. Per sample, extraction of total RNA gave at least 6 micrograms in every case.

V usage is TRBV20-1 and J usage is TRBJ2-1; 12 bases line up with TRBD1. The TCR was taken from a woman aged 25 to 39 in good health. The sequenced sample consisted of blood. The CDR3 reads CSAPGQGASAGYNEQFF. The CDR3 region has the DNA TGCAGTGCTCCGGGACAGGGGGCGTCGGCGGGTTACAATGAGCAGTTCTTC.